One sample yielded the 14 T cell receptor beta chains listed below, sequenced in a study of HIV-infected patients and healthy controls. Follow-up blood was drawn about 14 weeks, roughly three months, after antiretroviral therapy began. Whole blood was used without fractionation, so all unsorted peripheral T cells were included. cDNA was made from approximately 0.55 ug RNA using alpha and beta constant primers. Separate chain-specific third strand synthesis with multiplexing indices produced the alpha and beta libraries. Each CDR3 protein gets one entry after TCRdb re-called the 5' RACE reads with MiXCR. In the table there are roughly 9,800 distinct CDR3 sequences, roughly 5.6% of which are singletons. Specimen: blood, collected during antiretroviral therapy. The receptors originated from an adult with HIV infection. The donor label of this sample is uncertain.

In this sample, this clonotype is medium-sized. CDR3 in DNA: TGCAGCGAGGACAGGGGGTTCACAGATACGCAGTATTTT. Protein: CSEDRGFTDTQYF. The chain couples TRBV29-1 to TRBJ2-3; 10 nucleotides align to TRBD1. Germline CDR1 reads SQVTM; CDR2 reads ANQGSEA. With V trimmed by 7 bases and J by 2 bases, 3 bases remained unmatched. This CDR3 has 13 residues.

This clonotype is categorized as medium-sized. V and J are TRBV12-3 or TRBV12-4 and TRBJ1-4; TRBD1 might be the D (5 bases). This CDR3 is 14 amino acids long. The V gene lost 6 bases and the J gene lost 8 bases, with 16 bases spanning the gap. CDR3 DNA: TGTGCCAGCAGCCGGGACGTCGGGGAGGAAAAACTGTTTTTT. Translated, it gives CASSRDVGEEKLFF.

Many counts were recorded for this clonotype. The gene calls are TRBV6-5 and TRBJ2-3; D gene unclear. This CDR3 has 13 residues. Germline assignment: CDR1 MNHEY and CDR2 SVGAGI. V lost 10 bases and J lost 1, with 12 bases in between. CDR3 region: CATSNPGTDTQYF. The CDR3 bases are TGTGCCACCTCAAACCCGGGCACAGATACGCAGTATTTT.

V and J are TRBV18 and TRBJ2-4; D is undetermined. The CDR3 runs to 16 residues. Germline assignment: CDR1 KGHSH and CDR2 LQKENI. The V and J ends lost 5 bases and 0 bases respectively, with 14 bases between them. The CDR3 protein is CASSYRTDLAKNIQYF. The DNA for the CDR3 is TGTGCCAGCTCATACCGGACGGACCTAGCCAAAAACATTCAGTACTTC.

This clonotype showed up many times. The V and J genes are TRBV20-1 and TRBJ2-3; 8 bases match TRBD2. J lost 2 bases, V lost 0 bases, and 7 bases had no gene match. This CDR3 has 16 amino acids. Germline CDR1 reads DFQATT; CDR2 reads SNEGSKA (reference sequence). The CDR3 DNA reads TGCAGTGCTAGAGATGGCGGGGGGATTTACACAGATACGCAGTATTTT. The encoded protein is CSARDGGGIYTDTQYF.

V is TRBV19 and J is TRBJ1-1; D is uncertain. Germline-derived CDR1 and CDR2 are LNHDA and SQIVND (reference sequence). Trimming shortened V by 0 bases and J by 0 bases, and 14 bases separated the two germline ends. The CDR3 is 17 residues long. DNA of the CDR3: TGTGCCAGTAGTATAGACAGCGCTAGATTCATGAACACTGAAGCTTTCTTT. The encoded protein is CASSIDSARFMNTEAFF.

This CDR3 is CASSLVQGAGNEQFF. CDR3 in DNA: TGCGCCAGCAGCTTGGTACAAGGCGCAGGCAATGAGCAGTTCTTC. V usage is TRBV5-1 and J usage is TRBJ2-1; D not certain. The CDR3 contains 15 residues. Deletions cut 0 bases from V and 6 bases from J, with 13 bases between. CDR1 and CDR2 (germline): SGHRS, YFSETQ.

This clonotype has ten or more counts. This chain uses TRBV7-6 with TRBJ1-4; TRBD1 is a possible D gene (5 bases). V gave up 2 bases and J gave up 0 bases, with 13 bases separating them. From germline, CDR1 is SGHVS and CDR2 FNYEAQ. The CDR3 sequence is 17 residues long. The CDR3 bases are TGTGCCAGCAGCTTAAGGGGAGGGACTGCAACTAATGAAAAACTGTTTTTT. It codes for CASSLRGGTATNEKLFF. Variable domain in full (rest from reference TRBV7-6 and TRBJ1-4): GAGVSQSPRYKVTKRGQDVALRCDPISGHVSLYWYRQALGQGPEFLTYFNYEAQQDKSGLPNDRFSAERPEGSISTLTIQRTEQRDSAMYRCASSLRGGTATNEKLFFGSGTQLSVL.

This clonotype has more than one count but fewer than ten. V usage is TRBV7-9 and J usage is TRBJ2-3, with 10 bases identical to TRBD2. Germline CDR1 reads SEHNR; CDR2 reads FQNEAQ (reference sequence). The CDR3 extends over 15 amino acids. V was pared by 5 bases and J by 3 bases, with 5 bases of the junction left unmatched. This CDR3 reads CASSPASGSTDTQYF. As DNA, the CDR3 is TGTGCCAGCAGCCCAGCTAGCGGGAGTACAGATACGCAGTATTTT. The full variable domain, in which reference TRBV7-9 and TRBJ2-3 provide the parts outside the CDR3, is DTGVSQNPRHKITKRGQNVTFRCDPISEHNRLYWYRQTLGQGPEFLTYFQNEAQLEKSRLLSDRFSAERPKGSFSTLEIQRTEQGDSAMYLCASSPASGSTDTQYFGPGTRLTVL.

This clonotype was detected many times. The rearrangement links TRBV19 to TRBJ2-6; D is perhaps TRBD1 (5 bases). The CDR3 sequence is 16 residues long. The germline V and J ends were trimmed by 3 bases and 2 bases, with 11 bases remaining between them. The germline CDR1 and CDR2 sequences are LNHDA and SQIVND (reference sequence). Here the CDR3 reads CASSIDSRTGANVLTF. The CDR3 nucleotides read TGTGCCAGTAGTATCGACAGTCGGACTGGGGCCAACGTCCTGACTTTC.

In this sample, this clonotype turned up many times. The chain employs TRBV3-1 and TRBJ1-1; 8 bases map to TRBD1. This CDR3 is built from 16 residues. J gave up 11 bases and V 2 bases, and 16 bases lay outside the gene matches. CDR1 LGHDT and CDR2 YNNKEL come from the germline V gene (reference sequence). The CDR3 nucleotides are TGTGCCAGCAGCCAAATAACATGGGACAGGAAAACGGGGGCTTTCTTT. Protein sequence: CASSQITWDRKTGAFF.

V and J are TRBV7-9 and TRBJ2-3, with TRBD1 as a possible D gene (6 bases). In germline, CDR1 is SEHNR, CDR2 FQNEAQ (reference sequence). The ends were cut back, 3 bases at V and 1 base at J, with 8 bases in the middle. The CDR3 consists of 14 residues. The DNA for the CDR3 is TGTGCCAGCAGCTTCAGGGGAGGCACAGATACGCAGTATTTT. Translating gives CASSFRGGTDTQYF. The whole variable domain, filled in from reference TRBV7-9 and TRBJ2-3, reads DTGVSQNPRHKITKRGQNVTFRCDPISEHNRLYWYRQTLGQGPEFLTYFQNEAQLEKSRLLSDRFSAERPKGSFSTLEIQRTEQGDSAMYLCASSFRGGTDTQYFGPGTRLTVL.

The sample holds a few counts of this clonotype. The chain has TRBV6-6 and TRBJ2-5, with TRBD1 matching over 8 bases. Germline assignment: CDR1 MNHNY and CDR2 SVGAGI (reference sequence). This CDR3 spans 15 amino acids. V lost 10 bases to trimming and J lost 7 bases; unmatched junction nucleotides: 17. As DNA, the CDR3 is TGTGCCACCATACGGTCAGGGGGCCTCCCGGGGACCCAGTACTTC. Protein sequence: CATIRSGGLPGTQYF.

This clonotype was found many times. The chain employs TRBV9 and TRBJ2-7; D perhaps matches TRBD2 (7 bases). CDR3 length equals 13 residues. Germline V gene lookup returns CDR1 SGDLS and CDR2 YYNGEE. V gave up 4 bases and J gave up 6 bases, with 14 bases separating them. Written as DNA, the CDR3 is TGTGCCAGCAGCCCCCGGGGGGCACTCGAGCAGTACTTC. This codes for CASSPRGALEQYF.